One sample yielded the 4 T cell receptor beta chains listed below, sequenced in a study of T cells in Graves' hyperthyroidism and ophthalmopathy. RNA transcripts were the template for amplifying TCR beta CDR3 regions. Primed by the HTBI set, a first-round RT-PCR was run on the TCR CDR3. In TCRdb, the multiplex PCR reads were re-called with MiXCR into one record per CDR3 protein. Of about 610,000 distinct CDR3 sequences in the sample, 35% to 55% are singletons; the top ten hold about 8%. Material: peripheral blood or thyroid tissue (not recorded which). Receptor source: a woman aged 18-35 years with Graves' hyperthyroidism.

This clonotype was counted between two and nine times. The chain has TRBV27 and TRBJ1-5; tentative D call: TRBD1 (6 bases). The length of the CDR3 is 14 residues. Germline V gene data show CDR1 as MNHEY and CDR2 as SMNVEV (reference sequence). V dropped 2 bases and J dropped 3 bases, with 8 bases sitting between them. The CDR3 sequence: CASSLQGINQPQHF. The CDR3 DNA is TGTGCCAGCAGTTTACAGGGGATCAATCAGCCCCAGCATTTT.

The chain recombines TRBV10-3 with TRBJ2-1; 12 bases agree with TRBD2. The CDR3 runs 18 residues. Germline lookup yields CDR1 ENHRY and CDR2 SYGVKD. V lost 2 bases, J lost 1 base, and 6 bases stayed unmatched. The CDR3 protein is CAISEMTSGSVSYNEQFF. In DNA, the CDR3 is TGTGCCATCAGTGAGATGACTAGCGGGAGTGTGTCCTACAATGAGCAGTTCTTC.

This clonotype was seen repeatedly, ten times or more. The gene calls are TRBV10-3 and TRBJ2-7, with TRBD1 matching 7 bases. V lost 2 bases and J lost 10; bases outside the gene matches: 8. Germline V CDR1 and CDR2: ENHRY, SYGVKD. This CDR3 comprises 13 residues. In DNA form, the CDR3 reads TGTGCCATCAGTGAGAGGGGACAGCGGTCCCAGTACTTC. This gives the protein CAISERGQRSQYF.

In this sample, this clonotype turned up many times. The chain employs TRBV14 and TRBJ2-6; D is unresolved. This CDR3 spans 14 amino acids. CDR1 SGHDN and CDR2 FVKESK come from the germline V gene. V lost 4 bases, J lost 2 bases, and 6 bases lay in between. CDR3 protein: CASSLSTGANVLTF. CDR3 sequence (DNA): TGTGCCAGCAGCCTTTCGACTGGGGCCAACGTCCTGACTTTC.